The sample holds one count of the clone carrying this TCR beta chain. This entry belongs to a study of blood T cell repertoires in COVID-19. Turning to the study itself: PBMCs, B-cell-depleted T cells, or T cells provided the cDNA or gDNA that made up the material.

It was during active infection that Seattle patients were enrolled and then longitudinally followed. Trimming took 5 bases from V and 4 from J, leaving 11 bases between them. CDR3 length equals 13 residues. From germline, CDR1 is SGHTA and CDR2 FQGNSA. In the source study's methods: Reference gene primer amplification gave nucleated cell count estimates. Using immunoSEQ multiplex PCR, the repertoire was profiled, and TCRdb retains in-frame clones only, with some absent. The V and J calls and clone size come from that table; D and trimming were worked out from the DNA. Of about 290,000 clones in the sample, around nine tenths are singletons; the top ten hold approximately 10%.

The chain joins TRBV7-2 to TRBJ2-5; D is unresolved. The source material was peripheral blood. The sequence was collected from a woman aged 25-40 years with COVID-19, enrolled during active disease. The CDR3 coding sequence is TGTGCCAGCAGCCCCCACCCTACAGAGACCCAGTACTTC. It specifies CASSPHPTETQYF.